Below, 6 T cell receptor beta chains from the same sample are listed, as sequenced in a study of shared clonotypes between healthy human individuals. Generated by immunoSEQ multiplex PCR, the TCRdb table keeps only in-frame clones and is missing some. This sample carries a few million clones, more than 85% of them seen once, and the ten largest clones take 0.35% to 0.45%. The sample comprised naive CD4+ T cells from PBMCs. The subset denotes: CD45RA+ positively selected. Receptors were obtained from a man in his late teens or twenties in good health. Some clones in this sample may be carry-over from other donors' samples.

The sample holds a few counts of this clone. This chain joins TRBV27 and TRBJ2-7; 9 bases are shared with TRBD2. The CDR3 is 14 amino acids. Germline CDR1 MNHEY, CDR2 SMNVEV (reference sequence). The trim removed 6 bases at V and 11 bases at J, leaving 14 bases unmatched. The CDR3 DNA sequence: TGTGCCAGCAGGGCGGTGGCCCCTAGCGGGAACGAGTACTTC. It codes for CASRAVAPSGNEYF.

The V gene is TRBV13, the J gene TRBJ2-1, with 13 bases fitting TRBD2. From germline, CDR1 is PRHDT and CDR2 FYEKMQ (reference sequence). This CDR3 spans 15 amino acids. V gave up 5 bases and J gave up 9 bases; unmatched junction bases: 7. CDR3 loop: CASSPRTSGRVEQFF. CDR3 nucleotide sequence: TGTGCCAGCAGCCCCAGGACTAGCGGGAGAGTTGAGCAGTTCTTC.

The rearrangement joins TRBV19 to TRBJ2-7; D might be TRBD2 (6 bases). CDR3 length: 17 amino acids. Germline V gives CDR1 LNHDA, CDR2 SQIVND (reference sequence). Trimming stripped 4 bases from V and 1 base from J, with 20 bases between. CDR3 region: CASSKAVTSLGSYEQYF. In DNA form, the CDR3 reads TGTGCCAGTAGTAAGGCAGTGACTAGTCTGGGATCCTACGAGCAGTACTTC.

The V gene is TRBV19, the J gene TRBJ1-5; 9 bases match TRBD1. Germline loops: CDR1 LNHDA, CDR2 SQIVND (reference sequence). This CDR3 contains 17 residues. The V gene end was trimmed by 3 bases and the J gene end by 3 bases; junction bases not matched to a gene: 9. The CDR3 region is CASSIYRDRANNQPQHF. The DNA for the CDR3 is TGTGCCAGTAGTATCTACCGGGACAGGGCGAACAATCAGCCCCAGCATTTT. Based on the CDR3 plus reference TRBV19 and TRBJ1-5, the full variable domain is DGGITQSPKYLFRKEGQNVTLSCEQNLNHDAMYWYRQDPGQGLRLIYYSQIVNDFQKGDIAEGYSVSREKKESFPLTVTSAQKNPTAFYLCASSIYRDRANNQPQHFGDGTRLSIL.

The chain has TRBV7-8 and TRBJ1-2; perhaps TRBD1 as D (5 bases). The CDR3 runs 14 residues. Trimming removed 1 base from V and 7 bases from J, with 13 bases in between. The V gene's germline CDR1 is SGHVS and CDR2 FQNEAQ. The CDR3 coding sequence is TGTGCCAGCAGCTTAGGGGGGGAAGAGGGTGGCTACACCTTC. This encodes CASSLGGEEGGYTF.

The chain recombines TRBV5-1 with TRBJ1-1; D is undetermined. With 0 bases removed from V and 1 base from J, the gap between germline ends came to 10 bases. This CDR3 comprises 15 residues. Germline lookup yields CDR1 SGHRS and CDR2 YFSETQ. CDR3 sequence (DNA): TGCGCCAGCAGCTTGGCCCGGGTCAGGAACACTGAAGCTTTCTTT. This gives the protein CASSLARVRNTEAFF.